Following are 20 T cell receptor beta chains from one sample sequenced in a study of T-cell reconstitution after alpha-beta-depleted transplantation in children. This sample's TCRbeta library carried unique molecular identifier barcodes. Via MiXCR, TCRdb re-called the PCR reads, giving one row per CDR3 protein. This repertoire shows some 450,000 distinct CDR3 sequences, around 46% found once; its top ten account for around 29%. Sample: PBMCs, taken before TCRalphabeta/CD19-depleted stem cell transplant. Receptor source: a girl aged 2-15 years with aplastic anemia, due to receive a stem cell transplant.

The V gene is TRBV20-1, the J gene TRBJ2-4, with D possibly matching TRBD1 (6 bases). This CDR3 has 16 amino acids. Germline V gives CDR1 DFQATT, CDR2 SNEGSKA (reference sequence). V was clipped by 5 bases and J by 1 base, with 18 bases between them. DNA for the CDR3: TGCAGTGCTCCAGAAGAGACAGGAGAGGCCAAAAACATTCAGTACTTC. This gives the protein CSAPEETGEAKNIQYF.

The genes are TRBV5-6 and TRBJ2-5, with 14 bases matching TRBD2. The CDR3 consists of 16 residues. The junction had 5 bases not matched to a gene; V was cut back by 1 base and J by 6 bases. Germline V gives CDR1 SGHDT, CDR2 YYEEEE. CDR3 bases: TGTGCCAGCAGCTTGAGGACTAGCGGGAGGCCTCAGACCCAGTACTTC. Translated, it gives CASSLRTSGRPQTQYF. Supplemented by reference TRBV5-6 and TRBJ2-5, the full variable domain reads DAGVTQSPTHLIKTRGQQVTLRCSPKSGHDTVSWYQQALGQGPQFIFQYYEEEERQRGNFPDRFSGHQFPNYSSELNVNALLLGDSALYLCASSLRTSGRPQTQYFGPGTRLLVL.

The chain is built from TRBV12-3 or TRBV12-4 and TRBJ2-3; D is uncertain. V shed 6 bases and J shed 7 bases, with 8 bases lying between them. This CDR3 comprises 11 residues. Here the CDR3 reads CASSSGNTQYF. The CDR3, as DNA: TGTGCCAGCAGCTCCGGAAATACGCAGTATTTT.

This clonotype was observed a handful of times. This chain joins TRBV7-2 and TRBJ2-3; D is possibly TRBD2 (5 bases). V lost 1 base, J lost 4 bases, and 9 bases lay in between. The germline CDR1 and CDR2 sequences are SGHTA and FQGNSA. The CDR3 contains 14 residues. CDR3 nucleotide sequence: TGTGCCAGCAGCTTAGAGTGGGGAGCAGATACGCAGTATTTT. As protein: CASSLEWGADTQYF.

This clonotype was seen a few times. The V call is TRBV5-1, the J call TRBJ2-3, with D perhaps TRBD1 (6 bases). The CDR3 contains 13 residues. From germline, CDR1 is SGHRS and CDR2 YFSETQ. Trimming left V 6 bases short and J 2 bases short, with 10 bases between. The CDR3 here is CASTSGATDTQYF. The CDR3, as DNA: TGCGCCAGCACCTCAGGGGCCACAGATACGCAGTATTTT.

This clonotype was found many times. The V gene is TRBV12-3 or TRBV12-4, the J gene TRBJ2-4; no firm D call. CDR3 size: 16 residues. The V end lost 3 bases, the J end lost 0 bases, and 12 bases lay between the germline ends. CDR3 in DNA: TGTGCCAGCAGTTTCGCGACGAGCTCAGCCAAAAACATTCAGTACTTC. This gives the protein CASSFATSSAKNIQYF.

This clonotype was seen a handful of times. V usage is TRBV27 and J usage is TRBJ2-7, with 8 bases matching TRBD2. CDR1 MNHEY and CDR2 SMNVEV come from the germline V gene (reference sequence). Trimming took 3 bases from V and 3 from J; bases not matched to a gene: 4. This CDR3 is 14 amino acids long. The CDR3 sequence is CASSFSAGDYEQYF. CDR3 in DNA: TGTGCCAGCAGTTTTTCAGCGGGAGACTACGAGCAGTACTTC.

The CDR3 loop reads CASSFLASSQETQYF. In DNA form, the CDR3 reads TGTGCCAGCAGCTTTTTGGCCTCCTCCCAAGAGACCCAGTACTTC. The chain couples TRBV7-9 to TRBJ2-5; D is unresolved. CDR3 length: 15 residues. Germline CDR1 and CDR2: SEHNR and FQNEAQ (reference sequence). V was pared by 3 bases and J by 1 base, with 12 bases between.

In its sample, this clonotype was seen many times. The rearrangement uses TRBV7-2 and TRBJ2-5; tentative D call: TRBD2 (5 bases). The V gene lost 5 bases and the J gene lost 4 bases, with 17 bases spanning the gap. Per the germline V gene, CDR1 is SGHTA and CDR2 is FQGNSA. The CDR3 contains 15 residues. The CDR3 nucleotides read TGTGCCAGCAGCCCGCCAACGGGAATGGGAGAGACCCAGTACTTC. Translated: CASSPPTGMGETQYF.

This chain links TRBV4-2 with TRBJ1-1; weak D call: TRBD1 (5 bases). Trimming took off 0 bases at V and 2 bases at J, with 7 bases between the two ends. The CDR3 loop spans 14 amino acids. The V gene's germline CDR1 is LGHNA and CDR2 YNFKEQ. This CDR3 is CASSQDGTNTEAFF. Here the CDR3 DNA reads TGTGCCAGCAGCCAAGACGGGACCAACACTGAAGCTTTCTTT.

The CDR3 sequence: CSALFRANVLTF. DNA of the CDR3: TGCAGTGCCCTTTTTAGGGCCAACGTCCTGACTTTC. The chain couples TRBV20-1 to TRBJ2-6; D is unresolved. The CDR3 totals 12 residues. Germline assignment: CDR1 DFQATT and CDR2 SNEGSKA (reference sequence). Between the trimmed V and J ends, which lost 6 bases and 5 bases, there was a span of 8 bases.

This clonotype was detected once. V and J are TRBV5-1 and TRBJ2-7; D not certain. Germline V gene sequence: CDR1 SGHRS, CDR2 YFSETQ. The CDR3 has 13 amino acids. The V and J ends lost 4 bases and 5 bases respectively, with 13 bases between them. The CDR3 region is CASSPLGPDEQYF. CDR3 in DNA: TGCGCCAGCAGCCCCCTGGGCCCCGACGAGCAGTACTTC.

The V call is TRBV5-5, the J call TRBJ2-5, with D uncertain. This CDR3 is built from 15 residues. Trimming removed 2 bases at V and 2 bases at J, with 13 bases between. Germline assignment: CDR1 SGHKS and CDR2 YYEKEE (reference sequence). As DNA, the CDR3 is TGTGCCAGCAGCTTACAGTGGAATTTTCAAGAGACCCAGTACTTC. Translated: CASSLQWNFQETQYF.

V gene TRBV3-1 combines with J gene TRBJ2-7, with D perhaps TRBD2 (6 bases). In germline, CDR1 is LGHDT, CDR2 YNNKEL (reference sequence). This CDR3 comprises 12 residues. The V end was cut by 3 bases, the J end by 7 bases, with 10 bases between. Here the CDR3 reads CASSHPSGEQYF. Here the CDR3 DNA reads TGTGCCAGCAGCCACCCGAGCGGGGAGCAGTACTTC.

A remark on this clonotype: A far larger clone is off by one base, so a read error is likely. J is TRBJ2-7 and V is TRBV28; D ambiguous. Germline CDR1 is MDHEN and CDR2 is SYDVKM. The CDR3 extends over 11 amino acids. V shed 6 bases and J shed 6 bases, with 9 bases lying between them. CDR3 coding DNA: TGTGCCAGCAGCTTAAACTGCGAGCAGTACTTC. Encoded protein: CASSLNCEQYF.

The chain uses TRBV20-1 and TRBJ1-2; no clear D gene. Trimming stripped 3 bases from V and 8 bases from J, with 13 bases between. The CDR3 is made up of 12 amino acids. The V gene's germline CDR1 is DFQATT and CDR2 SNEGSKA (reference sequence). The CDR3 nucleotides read TGCAGTGCTAGCAGCGGTCCTAACGGCTACACCTTC. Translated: CSASSGPNGYTF.

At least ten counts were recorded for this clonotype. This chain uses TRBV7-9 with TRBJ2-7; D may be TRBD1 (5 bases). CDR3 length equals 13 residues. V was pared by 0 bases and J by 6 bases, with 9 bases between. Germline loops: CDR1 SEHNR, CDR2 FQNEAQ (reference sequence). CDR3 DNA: TGTGCCAGCAGCTTAGCAACCAGGGTCGAGCAGTACTTC. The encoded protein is CASSLATRVEQYF. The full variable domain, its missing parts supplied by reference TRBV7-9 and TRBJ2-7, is DTGVSQNPRHKITKRGQNVTFRCDPISEHNRLYWYRQTLGQGPEFLTYFQNEAQLEKSRLLSDRFSAERPKGSFSTLEIQRTEQGDSAMYLCASSLATRVEQYFGPGTRLTVT.

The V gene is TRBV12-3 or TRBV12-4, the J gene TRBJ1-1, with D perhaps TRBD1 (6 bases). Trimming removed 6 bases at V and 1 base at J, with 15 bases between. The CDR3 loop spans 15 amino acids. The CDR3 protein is CASSENSQGNTEAFF. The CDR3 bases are TGTGCCAGCAGCGAAAACTCACAGGGGAACACTGAAGCTTTCTTT.

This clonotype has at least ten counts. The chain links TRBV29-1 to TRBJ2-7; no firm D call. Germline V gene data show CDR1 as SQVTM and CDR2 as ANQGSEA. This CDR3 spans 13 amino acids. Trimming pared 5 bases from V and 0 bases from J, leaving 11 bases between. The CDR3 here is CSVRTVSSYEQYF. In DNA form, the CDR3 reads TGCAGCGTTAGGACGGTTAGCTCCTACGAGCAGTACTTC.

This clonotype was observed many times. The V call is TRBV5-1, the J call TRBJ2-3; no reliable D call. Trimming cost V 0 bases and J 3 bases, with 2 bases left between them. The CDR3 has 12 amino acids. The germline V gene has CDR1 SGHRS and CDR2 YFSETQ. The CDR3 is CASSLVTDTQYF. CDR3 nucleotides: TGCGCCAGCAGCTTGGTGACAGATACGCAGTATTTT.